Presented here are 22 T cell receptor beta chains from one specimen sequenced in a study of blood T cell repertoires in COVID-19. Measured with immunoSEQ multiplex PCR; TCRdb has only the in-frame clones, and not every one. The table includes roughly 380,000 clones, approximately 91% detected once. Sequencing was performed on PBMCs or T cells enriched from blood (not recorded which). The receptors were gathered from a woman in her twenties or thirties who had been exposed to COVID-19.

The chain has TRBV14 and TRBJ1-2; unclear D gene. The CDR3 is 12 amino acids. Trimming pared 4 bases from V and 4 bases from J, leaving 7 bases between. Germline-derived CDR1 and CDR2 are SGHDN and FVKESK. CDR3 sequence reads: CASSPGSYGYTF. As DNA, the CDR3 is TGTGCCAGCAGCCCGGGTAGCTATGGCTACACCTTC.

The chain uses TRBV11-1 and TRBJ1-1; D not resolved. The CDR3 has 15 amino acids. Germline CDR1 SGHAT, CDR2 FQDESV (reference sequence). The V end was cut by 6 bases, the J end by 0 bases, with 14 bases between. DNA of the CDR3: TGTGCCAGCAGTCCCAAAGCACCTCTGAACACTGAAGCTTTCTTT. Residues: CASSPKAPLNTEAFF.

J is TRBJ2-1 and V is TRBV18, with D unresolved. The germline V gene encodes CDR1 KGHSH and CDR2 LQKENI. There are 15 residues in the CDR3. V lost 6 bases, J lost 1 base, and 13 bases lay in between. CDR3 nucleotides: TGTGCCAGCTCCCCAGAGTTTAGATCCTACAATGAGCAGTTCTTC. Its translation is CASSPEFRSYNEQFF.

The CDR3 DNA follows: TGTGCCAGCAGCTTCAGACTAGCGGGAAACCAAGAGACCCAGTACTTC. Amino acid sequence: CASSFRLAGNQETQYF. The chain is built from TRBV7-6 and TRBJ2-5, with 11 bases matching TRBD2. The junction had 3 bases not matched to a gene; V was cut back by 3 bases and J by 0 bases. CDR3 length equals 16 residues. CDR1 and CDR2 from the germline V gene are SGHVS and FNYEAQ.

This clone appeared a single time. The J gene is TRBJ1-5, the V gene TRBV2; TRBD1 matches at 9 bases. The V gene's germline CDR1 is SNHLY and CDR2 FYNNEI. After removal of 6 bases from V and 2 bases from J, the junction contained 5 bases not matched to a gene. The CDR3 is 15 residues long. The CDR3 sequence: CASRARDRGNQPQHF. The DNA of the CDR3 is TGTGCCAGCAGGGCCAGGGACAGGGGCAATCAGCCCCAGCATTTT.

This sequence joins TRBV28 and TRBJ1-3; D possibly corresponds to TRBD1 (5 bases). The CDR3 has 13 amino acids. CDR1 MDHEN and CDR2 SYDVKM come from the germline V gene. CDR3 residues: CGTDNLSGNTIYF. For the CDR3, the DNA is TGTGGTACGGACAACCTCTCTGGAAACACCATATATTTT.

V gene TRBV3-1 (or the pseudogene TRBV3-2) combines with J gene TRBJ1-2; D uncertain. This CDR3 region has 14 residues. Germline CDR1 reads LGHDT; CDR2 reads YNNKEL (reference sequence). Trimming cost V 2 bases and J 7 bases, with 14 bases left between them. CDR3 sequence (DNA): TGTGCCAGCAGCCAACGGCAGTTCAGCGGTGGCTACACCTTC. It is translated as CASSQRQFSGGYTF.

The V and J genes are TRBV3-1 (or the pseudogene TRBV3-2) and TRBJ2-5; D remains ambiguous. This CDR3 comprises 16 residues. The germline V gene has CDR1 LGHDT and CDR2 YNNKEL (reference sequence). Trimming removed 7 bases from V and 2 bases from J, with 20 bases in between. CDR3 DNA: TGTGCCAGCAACTCGGCACCTAGAGCGAATCAAGAGACCCAGTACTTC. Amino acid sequence: CASNSAPRANQETQYF.

With respect to this clone: Other DNA variants within this sample encode the same CDR3. This chain joins TRBV5-1 and TRBJ1-1; possible D gene TRBD1, 5 bases. Germline loops: CDR1 SGHRS, CDR2 YFSETQ. This CDR3 comprises 13 residues. V dropped 0 bases and J dropped 4 bases, with 7 bases sitting between them. CDR3 in amino acids: CASSLGRGTEAFF. The DNA for the CDR3 is TGCGCCAGCAGCTTGGGTAGGGGCACTGAAGCTTTCTTT.

This clone occurred a few times. The CDR3 loop is CASSPVEGETYGYTF. The CDR3 nucleotides are TGCGCCAGCAGCCCGGTCGAGGGGGAGACCTATGGCTACACCTTC. This sequence joins TRBV5-1 and TRBJ1-2; a possible D gene is TRBD1 (6 bases). Germline V gives CDR1 SGHRS, CDR2 YFSETQ. Trimming removed 4 bases from V and 4 bases from J, with 17 bases in between. CDR3 size: 15 residues.

The rearrangement joins TRBV27 to TRBJ1-5, with 7 bases identical to TRBD1. CDR3 length: 13 residues. Germline assignment: CDR1 MNHEY and CDR2 SMNVEV (reference sequence). Losses at the gene ends were 5 bases for V and 6 bases for J; bases not matched to a gene: 4. CDR3 region: CASSPDRAQPQHF. For the CDR3, the DNA is TGTGCCAGCAGTCCTGACAGGGCTCAGCCCCAGCATTTT.

V and J are TRBV7-2 and TRBJ2-5; weak D call: TRBD1 (6 bases). This CDR3 has 15 residues. The germline V gene encodes CDR1 SGHTA and CDR2 FQGNSA. V was shortened by 1 base and J by 3 bases, with 12 bases between the two germline ends. Written as DNA, the CDR3 is TGTGCCAGCAGCTTAGACACAGGGCCCGAAGAGACCCAGTACTTC. The encoded protein is CASSLDTGPEETQYF.

This chain uses TRBV6-5 with TRBJ2-3; TRBD2 matches at 8 bases. CDR1 is MNHEY and CDR2 is SVGAGI in the germline V gene. The CDR3 is made up of 15 amino acids. Germline trimming cut 2 bases from V and 5 bases from J; bases unmatched to any gene: 6. The chain's CDR3 is CASSYLGLVGDTQYF. The CDR3 DNA sequence: TGTGCCAGCAGTTACCTGGGACTAGTCGGAGATACGCAGTATTTT.

The V call is TRBV10-2, the J call TRBJ1-1; TRBD1 might be the D (5 bases). CDR3 length: 15 residues. The V and J ends lost 0 bases and 2 bases respectively, with 10 bases between them. Germline values: CDR1 WSHSY, CDR2 SAAADI. The CDR3 region is CASSESGLPNTEAFF. CDR3 nucleotide sequence: TGCGCCAGCAGTGAGTCGGGGCTACCTAACACTGAAGCTTTCTTT.

The chain carries TRBV10-3 and TRBJ2-2, with a tentative D call TRBD2 (7 bases). This CDR3 contains 12 residues. CDR1 is ENHRY and CDR2 is SYGVKD in the germline V gene. V lost 8 bases, J lost 6 bases, and 10 bases lay in between. The CDR3 loop is CAIGGGAGELFF. CDR3 nucleotide sequence: TGTGCCATCGGAGGGGGGGCCGGGGAGCTGTTTTTT.

The chain carries TRBV19 and TRBJ2-2; D might be TRBD1 (5 bases). Germline values: CDR1 LNHDA, CDR2 SQIVND (reference sequence). CDR3 size: 14 residues. With 6 bases removed from V and 5 bases from J, the gap between germline ends came to 13 bases. This CDR3 reads CASRAGKGTGELFF. In nucleotides, the CDR3 is TGTGCCAGTAGGGCAGGGAAGGGGACCGGGGAGCTGTTTTTT.

The chain employs TRBV5-4 and TRBJ2-6; 10 bases are shared with TRBD1. The CDR3 totals 19 residues. The V gene end was trimmed by 4 bases and the J gene end by 0 bases; junction bases not matched to a gene: 10. The germline gives CDR1 SGHNT, CDR2 YYREEE (reference sequence). DNA of the CDR3: TGTGCCAGCAGCACTGGCCGGGACAGGGGAACCTCTGGGGCCAACGTCCTGACTTTC. Protein sequence: CASSTGRDRGTSGANVLTF.

V is TRBV19 and J is TRBJ1-5; D is unresolved. There are 15 residues in the CDR3. Trimming removed 5 bases from V and 3 bases from J, with 14 bases in between. CDR1 and CDR2 (germline): LNHDA, SQIVND (reference sequence). Here the CDR3 DNA reads TGTGCCAGTAGTTCCGGAGAAAGGTTCAATCAGCCCCAGCATTTT. Translating gives CASSSGERFNQPQHF.

This clone appeared once. V is TRBV7-3 and J is TRBJ2-1, with TRBD1 matching 12 bases. Germline CDR1 reads SGHTA; CDR2 reads FQGTGA. This CDR3 comprises 16 residues. The trim removed 1 base at V and 8 bases at J, leaving 6 bases unmatched. The CDR3 DNA sequence: TGTGCCAGCAGCTTAAGAGGGACAGGGGGCTCAGATGAGCAGTTCTTC. Its protein product is CASSLRGTGGSDEQFF. Filled out from reference TRBV7-3 and TRBJ2-1, the complete variable domain reads GAGVSQTPSNKVTEKGKYVELRCDPISGHTALYWYRQSLGQGPEFLIYFQGTGAADDSGLPNDRFFAVRPEGSVSTLKIQRTERGDSAVYLCASSLRGTGGSDEQFFGPGTRLTVL.

The chain links TRBV28 to TRBJ1-3, with D uncertain. Trimming shortened V by 5 bases and J by 0 bases, and 11 bases separated the two germline ends. The length of the CDR3 is 15 residues. Germline CDR1 and CDR2: MDHEN and SYDVKM. The CDR3 DNA reads as TGTGCCAGCAGTGCGACAATTGGCTCTGGAAACACCATATATTTT. This codes for CASSATIGSGNTIYF. The variable domain in full, with the rest retrieved from reference TRBV28 and TRBJ1-3, is DVKVTQSSRYLVKRTGEKVFLECVQDMDHENMFWYRQDPGLGLRLIYFSYDVKMKEKGDIPEGYSVSREKKERFSLILESASTNQTSMYLCASSATIGSGNTIYFGEGSWLTVV.

The gene calls are TRBV20-1 and TRBJ2-7; 9 bases map to TRBD2. Trimming at V came to 3 bases and at J to 4 bases, leaving 4 bases not matched to a gene. Germline V gene lookup returns CDR1 DFQATT and CDR2 SNEGSKA (reference sequence). The CDR3 runs to 13 residues. CDR3 nucleotide sequence: TGCAGTGCTAGTGAGGGACTAGCATACGAGCAGTACTTC. As protein: CSASEGLAYEQYF.

V usage is TRBV19 and J usage is TRBJ2-5; no clear D gene. This CDR3 has 13 residues. V was shortened by 5 bases and J by 7 bases, with 14 bases between the two germline ends. Germline values: CDR1 LNHDA, CDR2 SQIVND (reference sequence). CDR3 nucleotide sequence: TGTGCCAGTAGTCCAACCTCTCCCGGGACCCAGTACTTC. This sequence encodes CASSPTSPGTQYF.